This T cell receptor (beta chain) stems from a study of T cell responses to AZD1222 COVID-19 vaccine (dated by TCRdb to the early 2020s). Background for the entire study: AZD1222 recipients with second doses at about 4 weeks or about 12 weeks were pooled, because spike-specific TCR depth and breadth did not differ between schedules. TCR sequencing covered 230 or so trial participants: some 210 given two doses of AZD1222 and approximately 25 given two doses of MenACWY control vaccine. Trial participants were enrolled into age subgroups of 18-55, 56-69 and 70-plus years, which contained approximately 150, 28 and 58 TCR-sequenced participants, respectively. Broader findings and caveats from the paper: The vaccine-associated CD4 TCRs covered the entire spike protein, and the dominant responses fell in regions 160-218 and 743-854. Because no day 14 peak-response samples were available, the repertoires could be characterized only after the peak T cell response. Conclusions about previously exposed vaccinees are limited, since just 5 or 6 AZD1222 recipients were seropositive for SARS-CoV-2 at baseline. In the small 56-69-year group, the increase in depth fell short of significance, most likely because of low power. Participants were mostly white British, with more females than males. The authors suggested clonal diversity may have been underestimated. After two AZD1222 doses, both the breadth and the depth of spike-specific TCRs were significantly higher than at day 0 and than in MenACWY recipients. Nearly half of unique spike-specific TCRs reportedly recognized epitopes outside regions mutated in the B.1.351 and B.1.1.7 variants.

Concerning this clone: Its antigen is unknown. There are no base qualities to consult, and no much larger clone falls within one base.

The CDR3 regions of human TCRbeta chains were analyzed by immunosequencing. The study's own analysis went as follows. TCRs in the repertoires were matched against a reference library of SARS-CoV-2-specific TCRs that had been generated with the MIRA antigen-specificity platform. Breadth was defined as the fraction of unique TCRs that were SARS-CoV-2-associated, and depth was defined as the fraction of total T cells that were SARS-CoV-2-associated. Each spike-specific TCR was assigned to its reactive spike region and to a CD4 or CD8 class using the MIRA data. Log10-transformed breadth and depth values were compared by one-way ANOVA with Sidak's multiple comparisons tests. TCRdb carries this immuneACCESS record with in-frame sequences only. Its versions omit some clonotypes, under half of them owing to an unresolved V gene in the studies checked, with the rest unexplained. The V and J calls and clone size were taken over from that table, and D and trimming were inferred from the DNA. This sample holds about 21,000 clones; less than 85% were observed only once. Clones ranked in the top ten supply approximately 45% of the sample.

In the paper's terms, the time point label means: baseline before first vaccination. Samples from vaccinated people were obtained from the UK trials COV001 and COV002, which included a single-blind randomized controlled phase 2/3 trial of AZD1222 (ChAdOx1 nCoV-19) in healthy adults. Trial participant PBMC samples were collected at day 0 and day 28 after the second dose for TCRbeta chain sequencing. From the germline V gene, CDR1 is MNHEY and CDR2 is SVGEGT. V is reduced by 4 bases and J by 7 bases, leaving a spacing of 2 bases between them. Inclusive of the bounding cysteine and phenylalanine, the CDR3 is 11 residues long. The retained sequence is limited to the CDR3, 33 bases, with the frame set at the first base.

The chain uses TRBV6-2 or TRBV6-3 and TRBJ1-6, with the D gene too uncertain to name. Here the sequenced sample was peripheral blood, taken on day 0 of AZD1222 vaccination. The sequence was obtained from an adult in good health. The nucleotides are TGTGCCAGCAGTTCCAATTCACCCCTCCACTTT. Translated, it reads CASSSNSPLHF.